The rows below give T cell receptor beta chains drawn from one sample of a study of OX40 agonist ivuxolimab in advanced cancers. Sequenced by immunoSEQ multiplex PCR; TCRdb stores in-frame clones only, minus some. The table includes tens of thousands of clones, roughly 87% detected once. Sequenced here: CD4+ or CD8+ T cells sorted from blood, sampled in a trial of the OX40 agonist ivuxolimab. The source is an adult with an advanced solid tumor such as melanoma, head and neck, liver or kidney cancer. CDR3s include the opening cysteine and the closing phenylalanine or tryptophan. Each record gives: clone size, D gene, V gene, J gene, CDR3 DNA, CDR3 protein. D genes are given only for firm matches. Not every row has a clone size; where given, it reads once, few, many or a size class.

>.|TRBD2|TRBV2|TRBJ2-5
TGTGCCAGCAGTGAAGGTTGGCTAGCGGACGGACAAGAGACCCAGTACTTC
CASSEGWLADGQETQYF
>.|.|TRBV7-9|TRBJ1-1
TGTGCCAGCAGCTCCCCTGAGGGGGGCCCCATGAACACTGAAGCTTTCTTT
CASSSPEGGPMNTEAFF
>once|.|TRBV14|TRBJ1-3
TGTGCCAGCAGCCAATGGGGCTTTGGAAACACCATATATTTT
CASSQWGFGNTIYF
>.|.|TRBV5-1|TRBJ1-5
TGCGCCAGCAGCTTGCAGGGCGGGAATCAGCCCCAGCATTTT
CASSLQGGNQPQHF
>.|.|TRBV21-1|TRBJ2-2
TGTGCCAGCAGCAACACTAGCTCCGGGGAGCTGTTTTTT
CASSNTSSGELFF
>once|.|TRBV21-1|TRBJ2-7
TGTGCCAGCAGCAAAGCGCGGCTAGCGGGGAGGTACGAGCAGTACTTC
CASSKARLAGRYEQYF
>.|.|TRBV7-9|TRBJ1-1
TGTGCCAGCAGCTGGCAGAATCTGAACACTGAAGCTTTCTTT
CASSWQNLNTEAFF
>.|TRBD1|TRBV5-5|TRBJ1-3
TGTGCCAGCAGCCACCCGGGACAGGGAAACACCATATATTTT
CASSHPGQGNTIYF
>.|TRBD1|TRBV7-2|TRBJ1-6
TGTGCCAGCAGCTTAGTCCCAGGGGGCAATTCACCCCTCCACTTT
CASSLVPGGNSPLHF
>.|TRBD2|TRBV9|TRBJ2-1
TGTGCCAGCAGCGTAGGATTAGCGGGAGCCCCCTACAATGAGCAGTTCTTC
CASSVGLAGAPYNEQFF
>.|TRBD1|TRBV7-3|TRBJ2-1
TGTGCCAGCAGCCCCGGGACAGGGATCGAGAATGAGCAGTTCTTC
CASSPGTGIENEQFF
>.|.|TRBV6-6|TRBJ1-1
TGTGCCAGCAGTTACGGCCAGGGGGAAGCTTTCTTT
CASSYGQGEAFF
>.|TRBD1|TRBV10-3|TRBJ1-6
TGTGCCATCAGTGAAGGAGGGGGCGACAATTCACCCCTCCACTTT
CAISEGGGDNSPLHF
>.|TRBD2|TRBV27|TRBJ2-1
TGTGCCAGCAGTTTATATAGGACTAGCGGGGGGGTTACGTTCTTC
CASSLYRTSGGVTFF
>.|.|TRBV5-1|TRBJ1-1
TGCGCCAGCAGCGTGGGACAAAACACTGAAGCTTTCTTT
CASSVGQNTEAFF
>.|.|TRBV6-5|TRBJ2-6
TGTGCCAGCAGTTACCAGCCGGCCAACGTCCTGACTTTC
CASSYQPANVLTF
>.|.|TRBV7-2|TRBJ2-7
TGTGCCAGCAGCTTAGGCAGGAGATTCGCCAACGAGCAGTACTTC
CASSLGRRFANEQYF
>.|.|TRBV5-6|TRBJ2-3
TGTGCCAGCAGCTTACCGTTGCGTCCAGATACGCAGTATTTT
CASSLPLRPDTQYF
>.|.|TRBV14|TRBJ2-1
TGTGCCAGCAGCCAAGATGGGTCGCGGGATGAGCAGTTCTTC
CASSQDGSRDEQFF
>.|.|TRBV7-9|TRBJ2-2
TGTGCCAGCACCCTCGACCATGAGGTCGCCGGGGAGCTGTTTTTT
CASTLDHEVAGELFF
>.|.|TRBV19|TRBJ2-1
TGTGCCAGTACCACTGAGGGCAGGGACCCGGTGGGGGAGCAGTTCTTC
CASTTEGRDPVGEQFF
>.|.|TRBV18|TRBJ1-2
TGTGCCAGCTCACCGTCGGGGGATGGCTACACCTTC
CASSPSGDGYTF
>.|.|TRBV5-1|TRBJ2-3
TGCGCCAGCAACCAGGGACCGACAGGGAGGCCAGATACGCAGTATTTT
CASNQGPTGRPDTQYF
>.|TRBD1|TRBV11-2|TRBJ2-7
TGTGCCAGCAGCAGGGACAGGAACGAGCAGTACTTC
CASSRDRNEQYF
>once|TRBD1|TRBV6-4|TRBJ1-2
TGTGCCAGCAGTGAATGGTTCGAATCGTACTCGGGACAGGGAAAATATGGCTACACCTTC
CASSEWFESYSGQGKYGYTF
>.|TRBD1|TRBV18|TRBJ2-7
TGTGCCAGCTCACCAGACAGGGCGGGCGAGCAGTACTTC
CASSPDRAGEQYF
>once|.|TRBV11-2|TRBJ2-3
TGTGCCAGCAGCCGATTAGCCGCCTTCACAGATACGCAGTATTTT
CASSRLAAFTDTQYF
>.|.|TRBV6-5|TRBJ1-5
TGTGCCAGCACGGGTAGTAGCAATCAGCCCCAGCATTTT
CASTGSSNQPQHF
>.|.|TRBV4-2|TRBJ2-2
TGTGCCAGCAGCTCCCACCAGACCGTAGGCCCCGACACCGGGGAGCTGTTTTTT
CASSSHQTVGPDTGELFF
>.|.|TRBV28|TRBJ2-3
TGTGCCAGCAGTTCTTATCCGAAGCTTACCACAGATACGCAGTATTTT
CASSSYPKLTTDTQYF